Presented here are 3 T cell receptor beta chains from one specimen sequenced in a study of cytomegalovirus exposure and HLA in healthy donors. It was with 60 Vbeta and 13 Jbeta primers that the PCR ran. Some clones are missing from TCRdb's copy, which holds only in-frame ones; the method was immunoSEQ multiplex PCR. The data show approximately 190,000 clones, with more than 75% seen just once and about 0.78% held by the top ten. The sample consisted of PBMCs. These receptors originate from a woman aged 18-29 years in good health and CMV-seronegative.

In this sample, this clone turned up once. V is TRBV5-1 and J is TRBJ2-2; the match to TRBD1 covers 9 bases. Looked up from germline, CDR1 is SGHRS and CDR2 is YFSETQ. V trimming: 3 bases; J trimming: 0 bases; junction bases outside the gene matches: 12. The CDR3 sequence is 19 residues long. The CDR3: CASSSGQGSSSSNTGELFF. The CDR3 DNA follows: TGCGCCAGCAGCTCGGGACAGGGATCTTCTTCGTCGAACACCGGGGAGCTGTTTTTT.

The CDR3 nucleotides are TGTGCCAGCAGCTTGTGGATCGCGAGGGAGCCCCAGTACTTC. It codes for CASSLWIAREPQYF. The chain uses TRBV5-8 and TRBJ2-5; maybe TRBD2 (5 bases). In germline, CDR1 is SGHTS, CDR2 YDEGEE. The CDR3 is made up of 14 amino acids. V was clipped by 1 base and J by 9 bases, with 16 bases between them.

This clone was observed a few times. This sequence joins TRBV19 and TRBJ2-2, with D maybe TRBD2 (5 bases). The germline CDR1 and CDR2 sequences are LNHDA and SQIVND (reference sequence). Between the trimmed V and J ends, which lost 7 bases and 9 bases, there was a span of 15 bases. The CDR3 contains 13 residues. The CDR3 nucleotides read TGTGCCAGTAAAGGTCTAGCAACCCGGGAGCTGTTTTTT. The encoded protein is CASKGLATRELFF.